This record looks at one TCR beta chain sequence and its context. Its specificity is unknown. The ends lost 3 bases at V and 3 bases at J; junction bases unmatched: 5. The CDR3 has 15 residues. Germline lookup yields CDR1 MGHDK and CDR2 SYGVNS. Since all of the isolated RNA was reverse transcribed, expressed TCRB transcripts were what got sequenced. The method was immunoSEQ multiplex PCR; TCRdb's version includes in-frame clones alone and lacks a portion of them. Here the sample spans some 48,000 clones, around 40% being singletons. The entry originates in a study of beta chain features in type 1 diabetes. Study background: Researchers looked at fewer than 120,000,000 sorted cells across all samples.

Points from the study as a whole: VDJ junctions from type 1 diabetes patients carried fewer insertions and larger deletions. Shortening that was moderate but significant affected the TCRB CDR3s of Type 1 diabetes patients in all four CD4+ subsets.

The specimen was stem cell memory CD4+ T cells from blood. This sequence joins TRBV25-1 and TRBJ2-7; 10 bases are shared with TRBD1. The TCR comes from a man aged 25 to 40 with type 1 diabetes. The CDR3 protein is CASSEGDRGFYEQYF. DNA of the CDR3: TGTGCCAGCAGTGAGGGGGACAGGGGCTTCTACGAGCAGTACTTC.